This T cell receptor (beta chain) was identified in a study of blood T cell repertoires in COVID-19. Study background: PBMCs, B-cell-depleted T cells, or T cells provided the cDNA or gDNA that made up the material.

This CDR3 spans 12 amino acids. The junction had 6 bases not matched to a gene; V was cut back by 6 bases and J by 8 bases. Germline V lookup: CDR1 SQVTM, CDR2 ANQGSEA. Participants were aged about 18 to 95 years, lived in 24 US areas, and enrolled virtually. Categorization into cohorts depended on clinical history that participants reported. Clones were read by immunoSEQ multiplex PCR, and TCRdb kept only the in-frame ones, dropping some. The sample has about 200,000 clones, 85% to 90% seen once. This receptor was identified in a woman aged 25 to 39 with acute COVID-19. Source material: PBMCs or T cells enriched from blood (not recorded which). The chain is built from TRBV29-1 and TRBJ1-4, with TRBD1 matching 7 bases. This CDR3 is CSVGAGGEKLFF. CDR3 sequence (DNA): TGCAGCGTGGGAGCAGGGGGAGAAAAACTGTTTTTT. Supplemented by reference TRBV29-1 and TRBJ1-4, the full variable domain reads SAVISQKPSRDICQRGTSLTIQCQVDSQVTMMFWYRQQPGQSLTLIATANQGSEATYESGFVIDKFPISRPNLTFSTLTVSNMSPEDSSIYLCSVGAGGEKLFFGSGTQLSVL.